The 21 T cell receptor beta chains in this list originate from one sample, sequenced in a study of shared clonotypes between healthy human individuals. Some clones are missing from TCRdb's copy, which holds only in-frame ones; the method was immunoSEQ multiplex PCR. The sample records about 2 million clones, roughly 95% being singletons. Naive CD8 cells were CD45RO-negative, positively selected for CCR7, excluding terminally differentiated effector memory CD45RA+ cells. The specimen sequenced was naive CD8+ T cells sorted from blood. The receptors stem from a man between 18 and 35 years old in good health.

This rearrangement joins TRBV4-3 to TRBJ2-1; 8 bases are a match to TRBD2. The V and J ends lost 4 bases and 7 bases, in that order; junction bases with no gene match: 6. This CDR3 is 14 amino acids long. The V gene's germline CDR1 is LGHNA and CDR2 YSLEER. This CDR3 is CASSRGLEENEQFF. The CDR3 DNA sequence: TGCGCCAGCAGCCGGGGACTAGAAGAGAATGAGCAGTTCTTC.

The chain employs TRBV18 and TRBJ1-2, with D uncertain. This CDR3 spans 14 amino acids. Germline CDR1 KGHSH, CDR2 LQKENI. Trimming took off 0 bases at V and 4 bases at J, with 9 bases between the two ends. Here the CDR3 DNA reads TGTGCCAGCTCACCACCGAGCGAATTCTATGGCTACACCTTC. It specifies CASSPPSEFYGYTF.

The V gene is TRBV7-9, the J gene TRBJ2-5, with D tentatively TRBD2 (7 bases). Germline V CDR1 and CDR2: SEHNR, FQNEAQ (reference sequence). This CDR3 is built from 15 residues. Trimming left V 3 bases short and J 2 bases short, with 13 bases between. The CDR3 is CASSFPRGLQETQYF. DNA of the CDR3: TGTGCCAGCAGCTTCCCCAGGGGACTACAAGAGACCCAGTACTTC.

This clone has just one count. The chain recombines TRBV6-5 with TRBJ1-2, with 8 bases fitting TRBD1. CDR1 MNHEY and CDR2 SVGAGI come from the germline V gene. The CDR3 covers 13 residues. V dropped 7 bases and J dropped 4; count of bases not matched to a gene: 5. The CDR3 bases are TGTGCCAGCACTCCGGGACAGGCCTATGGCTACACCTTC. It specifies CASTPGQAYGYTF.

The rearrangement links TRBV18 to TRBJ1-4; D is perhaps TRBD1 (5 bases). In germline, CDR1 is KGHSH, CDR2 LQKENI. This CDR3 comprises 16 residues. V lost 1 base and J 6 bases, leaving 15 bases between the germline ends. CDR3 in DNA: TGTGCCAGCTCACCACGGCGAGGGGTCGGAGATGAAAAACTGTTTTTT. Translation gives CASSPRRGVGDEKLFF.

V gene TRBV29-1 combines with J gene TRBJ1-1, with D possibly TRBD1 on 5 matching bases. The V gene lost 5 bases and the J gene lost 4 bases, with 23 bases spanning the gap. There are 16 residues in the CDR3. From germline, CDR1 is SQVTM and CDR2 ANQGSEA. The DNA of the CDR3 is TGCAGCGTTCCGGGACCCTCCCCTTTCGGGAGCACTGAAGCTTTCTTT. Its protein is CSVPGPSPFGSTEAFF.

About this clone itself: Other DNA sequences within the sample encode an identical CDR3. The chain combines TRBV9 with TRBJ2-3; D gene unclear. From germline, CDR1 is SGDLS and CDR2 YYNGEE. This CDR3 is built from 11 residues. Trimming cost V 5 bases and J 6 bases, with 7 bases left between them. This CDR3 is CASSLGDTQYF. CDR3 in DNA: TGTGCCAGCAGTCTGGGGGATACGCAGTATTTT.

The chain couples TRBV11-2 to TRBJ1-6, with D maybe TRBD1 (5 bases). The CDR3 has 15 residues. V dropped 0 bases and J dropped 4 bases, with 7 bases sitting between them. CDR1 is SGHAT, CDR2 FQNNGV, per germline. In DNA, the CDR3 is TGTGCCAGCAGCTTAGAGGGGGAGTATAATTCACCCCTCCACTTT. It encodes CASSLEGEYNSPLHF.

The V gene is TRBV4-2, the J gene TRBJ2-5, with D possibly called TRBD1 or TRBD2 (5 bases each). Germline V gene data show CDR1 as LGHNA and CDR2 as YNFKEQ. Trimming removed 0 bases at V and 4 bases at J, with 12 bases between. The CDR3 has 15 amino acids. In nucleotides, the CDR3 is TGTGCCAGCAGCCAAGATAGTAACGGGGCAGAGACCCAGTACTTC. Translated, it gives CASSQDSNGAETQYF.

This chain links TRBV4-1 with TRBJ1-5; D not resolved. CDR1 is MGHRA, CDR2 YSYEKL, per germline. The length of the CDR3 is 16 residues. V was cut by 1 base and J by 5 bases, with 15 bases left in between. The CDR3: CASSQVYSPTDQPQHF. The CDR3 bases are TGCGCCAGCAGCCAAGTATACTCTCCTACAGATCAGCCCCAGCATTTT.

About this clone itself: Relative to the germline gene, one junction end is altered; a read error may explain this. This rearrangement joins TRBV27 to TRBJ1-3, with D unclear. Germline CDR1 and CDR2: MNHEY and SMNVEV (reference sequence). The CDR3 runs 17 residues. CDR3 amino acids: CASSFIGPARSGSTIYF. CDR3 sequence (DNA): TGTGCCAGCAGTTTCATCGGACCAGCCAGATCTGGAAGCACCATATATTTT.

The J gene is TRBJ2-2, the V gene TRBV30; D ambiguous. The germline V and J ends were trimmed by 0 bases and 0 bases, with 14 bases remaining between them. This CDR3 region has 17 residues. Germline CDR1 is GTSNPN and CDR2 is SVGIG (reference sequence). CDR3 coding DNA: TGTGCCTGGAGTGTAGGCAGAGCTGTTGCGAACACCGGGGAGCTGTTTTTT. Protein: CAWSVGRAVANTGELFF.

The V call is TRBV4-1, the J call TRBJ2-5; 10 nucleotides line up with TRBD2. V shed 0 bases, J shed 1 base, and the junction held 5 bases outside the gene matches. Germline CDR1 is MGHRA and CDR2 is YSYEKL. CDR3 length equals 17 residues. The DNA of the CDR3 is TGCGCCAGCAGCCAAGAGCCTAGCGGGAGTGTCCAAGAGACCCAGTACTTC. This codes for CASSQEPSGSVQETQYF.

This clone was detected only once. The chain recombines TRBV27 with TRBJ2-7; 7 positions agree with TRBD2. V shed 1 base, J shed 7 bases, and the junction held 10 bases outside the gene matches. Germline CDR1 MNHEY, CDR2 SMNVEV (reference sequence). CDR3 size: 15 residues. This chain's CDR3 is CASSLLSGEIREQYF. CDR3 DNA sequence: TGTGCCAGCAGTTTATTAAGCGGGGAGATCCGAGAGCAGTACTTC.

A single count supports this clone. The CDR3 protein is CASTQDRGHGYGYTF. The CDR3 nucleotides read TGTGCCAGCACGCAGGACAGGGGGCACGGCTATGGCTACACCTTC. The gene calls are TRBV11-2 and TRBJ1-2, with 11 bases matching TRBD1. This CDR3 has 15 amino acids. CDR1 and CDR2 from the germline V gene are SGHAT and FQNNGV. V was clipped by 7 bases and J by 4 bases; unmatched bases: 8.

The chain is built from TRBV7-9 and TRBJ2-3; 9 bases are shared with TRBD2. Germline CDR1 and CDR2: SEHNR and FQNEAQ (reference sequence). CDR3 length equals 19 residues. V lost 4 bases, J lost 4 bases, and 18 bases stayed unmatched. CDR3 region: CASSYNARREGFLADTQYF. Written as DNA, the CDR3 is TGTGCCAGCAGCTACAACGCGAGGCGGGAGGGCTTTCTCGCAGATACGCAGTATTTT.

V gene TRBV30 combines with J gene TRBJ2-5; 12 bases are shared with TRBD2. There are 16 residues in the CDR3. J gave up 5 bases and V 1 base, and 8 bases lay outside the gene matches. Germline V gene lookup returns CDR1 GTSNPN and CDR2 SVGIG (reference sequence). The CDR3 region is CAWSDGLAGMGETQYF. The CDR3, as DNA: TGTGCCTGGAGTGACGGACTAGCGGGGATGGGGGAGACCCAGTACTTC.

This rearrangement joins TRBV15 to TRBJ2-7; 8 bases map to TRBD1. The length of the CDR3 is 14 residues. CDR1 and CDR2 (germline): LNHNV, YYDKDF (reference sequence). V lost 5 bases, J lost 2 bases, and 5 bases stayed unmatched. Here the CDR3 DNA reads TGTGCCACCAGCTTCGGACAGGGACCCTACGAGCAGTACTTC. Encoded protein: CATSFGQGPYEQYF.

As concerns this clone: This may stem from a read error, because a much larger clone lies one nucleotide away. The sample holds other DNA sequences that translate to the same CDR3. This chain links TRBV28 with TRBJ1-1; D call uncertain. The CDR3 totals 13 residues. Trimming left V 2 bases short and J 1 base short, with 5 bases between. Germline V CDR1 and CDR2: MDHEN, SYDVKM. CDR3 region: CASSLGGNTEAFF. In DNA, the CDR3 is TGTGCCAGCAGTTTAGGCGGGAACACTGAAGCTTTCTTT.

V and J are TRBV30 and TRBJ2-3; 11 bases align to TRBD2. There are 18 residues in the CDR3. Germline lookup yields CDR1 GTSNPN and CDR2 SVGIG (reference sequence). With 1 base clipped from V and 2 bases from J, the junction kept 11 bases outside the gene matches. The CDR3 DNA is TGTGCCTGGAGTGGGTTAGCGGGGGGGTCTCTAAACACAGATACGCAGTATTTT. Translating it yields CAWSGLAGGSLNTDTQYF.

The chain is built from TRBV6-1 and TRBJ1-1; D is uncertain. V gave up 6 bases and J gave up 0 bases, with 14 bases separating them. The CDR3 is made up of 15 amino acids. In germline, CDR1 is MNHNS, CDR2 SASEGT. The CDR3 loop reads CASSDQPVLNTEAFF. The CDR3 DNA follows: TGTGCCAGCAGCGACCAGCCCGTTTTGAACACTGAAGCTTTCTTT.